What follows are 2 T cell receptor beta chains derived from one specimen sequenced in a study of CD8+CD57+ T cells in acquired aplastic anemia. Genomic DNA served as template for TCR beta VDJ and CDR3 profiling. TCRdb reprocessed the reads via MiXCR and lists one record per CDR3 protein. The sample shows approximately 200,000 distinct CDR3 sequences, 64% of them seen only once. The sequenced sample was sorted CD4+, CD8+, or CD8+CD57+ T cells (not recorded which) from PBMCs. The receptors here all came from a human donor with severe aplastic anemia or a healthy control (not recorded which).

The gene calls are TRBV20-1 and TRBJ2-1; D might be TRBD1 or TRBD2, each matching 5 bases. The V end was cut by 5 bases, the J end by 2 bases, with 13 bases between. This CDR3 comprises 14 residues. CDR1 DFQATT and CDR2 SNEGSKA come from the germline V gene (reference sequence). Here the CDR3 DNA reads TGCAGTGCTGAGGGGCAGGGACCCTACAATGAGCAGTTCTTC. This sequence encodes CSAEGQGPYNEQFF.

The chain recombines TRBV5-1 with TRBJ2-3; D may correspond to TRBD1 or TRBD2 (5 bases each). The V gene lost 3 bases and the J gene lost 3 bases, with 17 bases spanning the gap. This CDR3 contains 16 residues. CDR1 SGHRS and CDR2 YFSETQ come from the germline V gene. The CDR3 DNA follows: TGCGCCAGCAGCTCGACCGGGGCCAAAGAGACAGATACGCAGTATTTT. Its protein is CASSSTGAKETDTQYF.